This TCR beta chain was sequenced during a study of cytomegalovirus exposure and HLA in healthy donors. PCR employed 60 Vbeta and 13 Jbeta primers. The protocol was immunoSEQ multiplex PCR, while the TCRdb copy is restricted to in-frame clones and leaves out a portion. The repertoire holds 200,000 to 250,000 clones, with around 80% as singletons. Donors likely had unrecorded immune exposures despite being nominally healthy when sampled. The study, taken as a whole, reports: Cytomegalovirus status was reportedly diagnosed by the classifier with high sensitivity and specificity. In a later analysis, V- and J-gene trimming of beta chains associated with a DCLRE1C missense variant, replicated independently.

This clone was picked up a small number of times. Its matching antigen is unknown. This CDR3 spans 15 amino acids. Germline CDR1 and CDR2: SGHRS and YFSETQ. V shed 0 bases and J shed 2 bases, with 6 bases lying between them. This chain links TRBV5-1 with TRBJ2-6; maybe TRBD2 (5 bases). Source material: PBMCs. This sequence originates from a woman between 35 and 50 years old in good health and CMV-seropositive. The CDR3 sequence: CASSLGGTGANVLTF. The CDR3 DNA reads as TGCGCCAGCAGCTTGGGAGGGACTGGGGCCAACGTCCTGACTTTC.